A selection of T cell receptor beta chains follows, all from one sample in a study of HIV-infected patients and healthy controls. TCRdb itself ran the 5' RACE reads through MiXCR, one entry per CDR3 protein. The data contain some 8,500 distinct CDR3 sequences, approximately 8% of them seen just once; the ten biggest clones take up roughly a third. Sample: blood, taken before antiretroviral therapy. These receptors were obtained from an adult with HIV infection. The donor label of this sample is uncertain. CDR3s include the opening cysteine and the closing phenylalanine or tryptophan. A D gene is named only where the DNA matches it firmly. Clone size is given for some rows only: seen once, a few or many times, or a class if the clone is expanded.

D	length	size	V	J	CDR3	DNA
NA	14	few	TRBV19	TRBJ1-1	CASSVGLSNTEAFF	TGTGCCAGTAGTGTCGGACTCTCGAACACTGAAGCTTTCTTT
NA	13	many	TRBV29-1	TRBJ2-5	CSVEVTAQETQYF	TGCAGCGTTGAAGTGACAGCTCAAGAGACCCAGTACTTC
NA	14	few	TRBV18	TRBJ1-1	CASSPKDRNTEAFF	TGTGCCAGCTCACCCAAGGACAGAAACACTGAAGCTTTCTTT
TRBD2	16	many	TRBV7-2	TRBJ2-1	CASSPDVAGDGNEQFF	TGTGCCAGCAGCCCCGATGTAGCGGGGGACGGCAATGAGCAGTTCTTC
TRBD1	13	many	TRBV6-5	TRBJ1-3	CATRDSTGNTIYF	TGTGCCACCCGGGACAGCACTGGAAACACCATATATTTT
NA	16	many	TRBV30	TRBJ2-7	CAWSYPYSGSSYEQYF	TGTGCCTGGAGTTATCCCTATTCGGGGAGCTCCTACGAGCAGTACTTC
NA	13	many	TRBV5-1	TRBJ1-2	CASSLVPGDGYTF	TGCGCCAGCAGCTTGGTGCCCGGCGATGGCTACACCTTC
NA	14	many	TRBV27	TRBJ2-5	CASSFQGPQETQYF	TGTGCCAGCAGTTTCCAGGGGCCCCAAGAGACCCAGTACTTC
NA	11	many	TRBV12-3/TRBV12-4	TRBJ1-1	CASTLGGEAFF	TGTGCCAGCACGCTGGGGGGAGAAGCTTTCTTT
TRBD2	15	NA	TRBV12-3/TRBV12-4	TRBJ2-3	CASSQREGSTDTQYF	TGTGCCAGCAGTCAGCGGGAAGGGAGCACAGATACGCAGTATTTT
TRBD2	14	many	TRBV19	TRBJ2-1	CASRRTSGDGEQFF	TGTGCCAGTAGACGGACTAGCGGCGACGGTGAGCAGTTCTTC
NA	15	NA	TRBV20-1	TRBJ2-1	CSARADSKTYNEQFF	TGCAGTGCTAGAGCAGACAGTAAAACCTACAATGAGCAGTTCTTC
NA	13	few	TRBV13	TRBJ2-7	CASSLGLTSEQYF	TGTGCCAGCAGCTTAGGACTTACCTCCGAGCAGTACTTC
TRBD2	15	many	TRBV7-2	TRBJ2-1	CASSPLAARTDEQFF	TGTGCCAGCAGTCCACTAGCGGCCCGGACAGATGAGCAGTTCTTC
NA	18	many	TRBV12-3/TRBV12-4	TRBJ1-5	CASSSASTGKNSNQPQHF	TGTGCCAGCAGTTCGGCCTCCACAGGGAAGAATAGCAATCAGCCCCAGCATTTT
TRBD1	14	many	TRBV20-1	TRBJ1-1	CSARTGTVNTEAFF	TGCAGTGCTCGGACCGGGACAGTGAACACTGAAGCTTTCTTT
TRBD1	14	many	TRBV12-3/TRBV12-4	TRBJ2-5	CASSLTGDEKTQYF	TGTGCCAGCAGCCTGACAGGGGATGAAAAGACCCAGTACTTC
NA	15	many	TRBV29-1	TRBJ2-1	CSVEDLAHSYNEQFF	TGCAGCGTTGAAGATCTAGCGCACTCCTACAATGAGCAGTTCTTC
TRBD1	14	few	TRBV7-3	TRBJ1-6	CASSTSGGHSPLHF	TGTGCCAGCAGCACCTCAGGGGGACATTCACCCCTCCACTTT
TRBD2	16	many	TRBV10-3	TRBJ2-1	CAISDPPSGGRDEQFF	TGTGCCATCAGTGACCCCCCTAGCGGGGGGAGGGATGAGCAGTTCTTC
NA	13	many	TRBV2	TRBJ1-2	CASSRDRNYGYTF	TGTGCCAGCAGTCGCGACAGAAACTATGGCTACACCTTC
NA	17	many	TRBV27	TRBJ2-1	CASSLRVPVTRENEQFF	TGTGCCAGCAGTTTACGTGTCCCAGTCACCAGGGAGAATGAGCAGTTCTTC
NA	12	many	TRBV6-5	TRBJ1-6	CASRQGNSPLHF	TGTGCCAGCAGGCAGGGGAATTCACCCCTCCACTTT
TRBD1	16	NA	TRBV5-6	TRBJ1-1	CASSPGTGGEGTEAFF	TGTGCCAGCAGCCCCGGGACAGGGGGCGAGGGCACTGAAGCTTTCTTT
NA	14	many	TRBV14	TRBJ2-3	CASSAQPPVDTQYF	TGTGCCAGCAGCGCCCAGCCCCCGGTAGATACGCAGTATTTT
NA	15	many	TRBV20-1	TRBJ2-3	CSARERTPRTDTQYF	TGCAGTGCTAGAGAACGTACCCCCCGCACAGATACGCAGTATTTT
TRBD1	15	many	TRBV4-1	TRBJ1-5	CASSQSDRDYQPQHF	TGCGCCAGCAGCCAATCGGACAGGGATTATCAGCCCCAGCATTTT
TRBD1	14	many	TRBV29-1	TRBJ2-4	CSAGAVAGGNIQYF	TGCAGCGCGGGGGCGGTGGCAGGGGGCAACATTCAGTACTTC
NA	12	many	TRBV12-3/TRBV12-4	TRBJ1-5	CAAGAANQPQHF	TGTGCCGCAGGGGCAGCAAATCAGCCCCAGCATTTT
NA	18	many	TRBV24-1	TRBJ2-3	CATSDPAGTQGTMDTQYF	TGTGCCACCAGTGACCCAGCCGGGACGCAAGGAACGATGGATACGCAGTATTTT
NA	15	many	TRBV28	TRBJ1-5	CASSYPPQENQPQHF	TGTGCCAGCAGTTACCCTCCACAGGAGAATCAGCCCCAGCATTTT